Listed here is a single TCR beta chain. Using immunoSEQ multiplex PCR, the repertoire was profiled, and TCRdb retains in-frame clones only, with some absent. This table has hundreds of thousands of clones, approximately 86% appearing once. Germline CDR1 and CDR2: GTSNPN and SVGIG (reference sequence). J lost 6 bases, V lost 8 bases, and 7 bases had no gene match. CDR3 size: 12 residues. The data stem from a study of blood T cell repertoires in COVID-19. As for the study in general: Sample material is recorded as cDNA or gDNA derived from T cells, B-cell-depleted T cells, or PBMCs.

This chain joins TRBV30 and TRBJ2-1; 7 bases match TRBD1. Input material: PBMCs or T cells enriched from blood (not recorded which). The origin of this receptor is a woman under 40 with acute COVID-19. CDR3 protein: CAVQGVFNEQFF. As DNA, the CDR3 is TGTGCCGTTCAGGGGGTCTTCAATGAGCAGTTCTTC.